This T cell receptor beta chain stems from a study of shared clonotypes between healthy human individuals. Whole-study context: There were three CD4 naive, three CD4 memory, two CD8 naive and one CD8 memory plates per donor. Whole-study results and caveats: Non-shared clonotypes were found to have lower generation probabilities than the clonotypes that were shared by all four of the sorted-subset donors. Depth was large, yet rarefaction showed that sorted-subset sequencing was incomplete.

In the case of this clone: Its antigen is still unknown.

The V end was cut by 4 bases, the J end by 11 bases, with 18 bases between. CDR1 is SGHDT, CDR2 YYEEEE, per germline. The CDR3 is 13 amino acids. Assay: immunoSEQ multiplex PCR; the TCRdb copy retains only in-frame clones and omits some. The repertoire has about 820,000 clones, 85% to 95% of them found once; the top ten carry about 24%. It was CD45RO-negative cells, positively selected for CCR7, that made up naive CD8 cells, with terminally differentiated effector memory CD45RA+ cells excluded. Study donors comprised healthy, HIV-negative adults devoid of recent acute infection or vaccination. The specimen sequenced was naive CD8+ T cells sorted from blood. This sequence originates from a man younger than 40 in good health. The chain links TRBV5-6 to TRBJ1-1; a weak D match, TRBD1 (5 bases). The CDR3 is CASSADLQGGAFF. CDR3 DNA: TGTGCCAGCAGCGCGGACCTTCAGGGTGGGGCTTTCTTT.